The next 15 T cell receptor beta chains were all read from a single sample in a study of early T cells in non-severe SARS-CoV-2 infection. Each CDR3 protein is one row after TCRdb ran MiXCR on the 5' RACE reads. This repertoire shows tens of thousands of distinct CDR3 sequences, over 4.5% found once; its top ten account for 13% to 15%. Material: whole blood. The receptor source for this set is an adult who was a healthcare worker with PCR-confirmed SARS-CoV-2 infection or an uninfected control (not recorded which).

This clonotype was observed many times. CDR3 region: CASSQRDSEETQYF. The DNA of the CDR3 is TGTGCCAGCAGCCAGCGGGACTCCGAAGAGACCCAGTACTTC. The chain carries TRBV4-2 and TRBJ2-5; the D gene is possibly TRBD2 (6 bases). Per the germline V gene, CDR1 is LGHNA and CDR2 is YNFKEQ. This CDR3 is 14 amino acids long. Deletions cut 3 bases from V and 3 bases from J, with 11 bases between.

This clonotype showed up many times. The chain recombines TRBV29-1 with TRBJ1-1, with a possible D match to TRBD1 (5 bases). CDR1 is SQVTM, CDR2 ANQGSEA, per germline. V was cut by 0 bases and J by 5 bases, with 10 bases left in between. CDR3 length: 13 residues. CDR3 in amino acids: CSVEDQGSTEAFF. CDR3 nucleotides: TGCAGCGTTGAAGATCAGGGCTCGACTGAAGCTTTCTTT.

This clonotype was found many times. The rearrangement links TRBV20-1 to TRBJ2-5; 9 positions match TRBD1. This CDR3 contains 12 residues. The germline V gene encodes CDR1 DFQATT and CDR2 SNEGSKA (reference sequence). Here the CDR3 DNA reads TGCGCTGCCGACAGGGGGGAAGAGACCCAGTACTTC. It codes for CAADRGEETQYF.

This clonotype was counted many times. The CDR3 protein is CASSRTSGGQETQYF. DNA of the CDR3: TGTGCCAGCAGCAGAACTAGCGGGGGTCAAGAGACCCAGTACTTC. This chain connects TRBV27 to TRBJ2-5; 11 bases match TRBD2. Per the germline V gene, CDR1 is MNHEY and CDR2 is SMNVEV (reference sequence). The CDR3 is 15 amino acids. Trimming took 6 bases from V and 2 from J; bases not matched to a gene: 5.

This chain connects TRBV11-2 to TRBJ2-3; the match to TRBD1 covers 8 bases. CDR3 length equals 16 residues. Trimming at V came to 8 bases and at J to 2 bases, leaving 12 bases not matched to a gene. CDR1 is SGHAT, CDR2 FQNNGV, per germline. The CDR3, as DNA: TGTGCCAGCTCCCAGGGGGCAGGGGCTAACACAGATACGCAGTATTTT. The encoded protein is CASSQGAGANTDTQYF.

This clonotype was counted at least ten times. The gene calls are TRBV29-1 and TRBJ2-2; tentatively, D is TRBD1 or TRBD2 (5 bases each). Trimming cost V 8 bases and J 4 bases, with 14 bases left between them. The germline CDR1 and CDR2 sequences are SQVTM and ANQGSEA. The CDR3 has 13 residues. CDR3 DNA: TGCAGCACCTGGGGGTGGGTCACCGGGGAGCTGTTTTTT. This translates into CSTWGWVTGELFF.

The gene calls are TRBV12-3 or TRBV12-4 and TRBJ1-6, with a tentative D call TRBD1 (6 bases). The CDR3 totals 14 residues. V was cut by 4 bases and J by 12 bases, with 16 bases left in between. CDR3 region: CASSWYYRAGPLHF. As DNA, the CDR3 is TGTGCCAGCAGTTGGTATTACAGGGCCGGACCCCTCCACTTT.

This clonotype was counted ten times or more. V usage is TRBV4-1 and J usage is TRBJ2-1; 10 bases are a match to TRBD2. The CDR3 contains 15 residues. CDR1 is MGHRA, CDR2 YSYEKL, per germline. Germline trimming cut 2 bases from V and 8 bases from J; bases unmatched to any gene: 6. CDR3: CASSQTSGALDEQFF. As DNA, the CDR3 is TGCGCCAGCAGCCAAACTAGCGGGGCCCTCGATGAGCAGTTCTTC.

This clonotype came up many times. The chain's CDR3 is CASSYAGQGKSAYEQYF. The CDR3 nucleotides are TGTGCCAGCAGTTACGCCGGACAGGGGAAGTCGGCCTACGAGCAGTACTTC. This chain links TRBV6-5 with TRBJ2-7, with 9 bases identical to TRBD1. CDR1 and CDR2 (germline): MNHEY, SVGAGI. The CDR3 totals 17 residues. V shed 2 bases, J shed 2 bases, and the junction held 10 bases outside the gene matches.

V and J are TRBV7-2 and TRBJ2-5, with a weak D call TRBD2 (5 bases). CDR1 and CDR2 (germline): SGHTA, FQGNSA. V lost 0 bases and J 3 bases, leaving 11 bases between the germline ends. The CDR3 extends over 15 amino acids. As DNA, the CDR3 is TGTGCCAGCAGCTTAGCTCCCTTGAGGGAAGAGACCCAGTACTTC. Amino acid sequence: CASSLAPLREETQYF.

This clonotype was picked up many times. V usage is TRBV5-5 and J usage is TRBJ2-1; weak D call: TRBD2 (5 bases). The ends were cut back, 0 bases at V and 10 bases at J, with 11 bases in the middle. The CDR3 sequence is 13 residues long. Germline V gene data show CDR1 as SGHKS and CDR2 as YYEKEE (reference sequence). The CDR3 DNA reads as TGTGCCAGCAGCTTGGCCGGGGATCGGGAGCAGTTCTTC. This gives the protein CASSLAGDREQFF. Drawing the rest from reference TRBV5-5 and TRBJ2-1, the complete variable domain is DAGVTQSPTHLIKTRGQQVTLRCSPISGHKSVSWYQQVLGQGPQFIFQYYEKEERGRGNFPDRFSARQFPNYSSELNVNALLLGDSALYLCASSLAGDREQFFGPGTRLTVL.

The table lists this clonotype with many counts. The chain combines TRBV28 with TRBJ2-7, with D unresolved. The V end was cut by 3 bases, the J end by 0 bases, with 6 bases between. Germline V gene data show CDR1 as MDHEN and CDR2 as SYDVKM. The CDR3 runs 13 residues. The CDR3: CASSFSSSYEQYF. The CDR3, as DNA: TGTGCCAGCAGTTTCAGCAGCTCCTACGAGCAGTACTTC.

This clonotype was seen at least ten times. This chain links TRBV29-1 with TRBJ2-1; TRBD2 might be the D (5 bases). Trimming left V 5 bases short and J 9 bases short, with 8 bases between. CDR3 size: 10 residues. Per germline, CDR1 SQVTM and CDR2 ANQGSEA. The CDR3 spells CSVYGVEQFF. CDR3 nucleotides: TGCAGCGTTTACGGGGTTGAGCAGTTCTTC.

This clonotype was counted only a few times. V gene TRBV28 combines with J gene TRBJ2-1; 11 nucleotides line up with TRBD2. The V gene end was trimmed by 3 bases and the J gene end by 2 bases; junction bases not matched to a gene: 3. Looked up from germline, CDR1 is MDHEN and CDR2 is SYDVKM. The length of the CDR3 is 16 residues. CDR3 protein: CASSFPLAGAYNEQFF. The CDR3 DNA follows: TGTGCCAGCAGTTTCCCACTAGCGGGGGCCTACAATGAGCAGTTCTTC.

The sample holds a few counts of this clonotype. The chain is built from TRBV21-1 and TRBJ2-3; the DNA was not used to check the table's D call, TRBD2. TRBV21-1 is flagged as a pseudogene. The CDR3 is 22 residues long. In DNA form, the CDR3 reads TGTGCCAGCAGCAAAGACCCGGCAACTAGCGGGGGGCCCCCGCGTTGGGAGGATACGCAGTATTTT. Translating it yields CASSKDPATSGGPPRWEDTQYF.